Listed here are 27 T cell receptor beta chains from one sample, sequenced in a study of blood T cells in healthy people across ages. Primed by a sample-barcoded 5' primer and a J-beta primer mix, a second PCR proceeded for about 7 to 11 cycles. A single record per CDR3 protein comes from TCRdb applying MiXCR to the 5' RACE reads. The repertoire holds around 650,000 distinct CDR3 sequences, less than 45% seen once, with around 30% in the top ten. Sequencing was carried out using blood. All receptors come from a man of 80 years or more in good health.

As for this clonotype: A junction boundary mismatches the germline segment, possibly from a read error. The chain is built from TRBV4-2 and TRBJ2-4, with D perhaps being TRBD1 or TRBD2 (5 bases each). Germline V gene lookup returns CDR1 LGHNA and CDR2 YNFKEQ. This CDR3 has 16 amino acids. The CDR3 is CVSSQDRWGAKNIQYF. CDR3 coding DNA: TGTGTCAGCAGCCAAGATCGGTGGGGGGCCAAAAACATTCAGTACTTC.

This clonotype was seen at least ten times. The chain uses TRBV29-1 and TRBJ2-3; 11 bases align to TRBD2. Germline lookup yields CDR1 SQVTM and CDR2 ANQGSEA. The CDR3 has 15 residues. Trimming removed 4 bases from V and 2 bases from J; junction bases left unmatched: 5. The CDR3 loop reads CSVGASGGNTDTQYF. The CDR3 DNA reads as TGCAGCGTTGGGGCTAGCGGGGGGAACACAGATACGCAGTATTTT.

This clonotype was counted only a few times. As DNA, the CDR3 is TGCGCCAGCAGCCCTGGAAGGGTCTCTGGGGCCAACGTCCTGACTTTC. Translated, it gives CASSPGRVSGANVLTF. The chain links TRBV4-1 to TRBJ2-6; D uncertain. The CDR3 contains 16 residues. Between the trimmed V and J ends, which lost 4 bases and 0 bases, there was a span of 10 bases. The V gene's germline CDR1 is MGHRA and CDR2 YSYEKL.

The chain is built from TRBV4-3 and TRBJ2-1; 9 bases are a match to TRBD2. This CDR3 contains 13 residues. V lost 5 bases and J lost 8; bases outside the gene matches: 4. Germline V CDR1 and CDR2: LGHNA, YSLEER. The CDR3 region is CASSGRTSDEQFF. The DNA of the CDR3 is TGCGCCAGCAGCGGGAGGACTAGCGATGAGCAGTTCTTC.

The genes are TRBV6-1 and TRBJ1-1; 8 nucleotides agree with TRBD1. Germline-derived CDR1 and CDR2 are MNHNS and SASEGT. The CDR3 is 14 residues long. V lost 8 bases, J lost 1 base, and 6 bases stayed unmatched. CDR3 sequence (DNA): TGTGCCAGCGAACCCGGACAGGGGAACACTGAAGCTTTCTTT. Its translation: CASEPGQGNTEAFF.

J is TRBJ1-5 and V is TRBV27; tentatively, D is TRBD1 (5 bases). CDR3 length equals 15 residues. V was shortened by 9 bases and J by 0 bases, with 15 bases between the two germline ends. Germline CDR1 is MNHEY and CDR2 is SMNVEV (reference sequence). CDR3 sequence: CASADRPLSNQPQHF. The CDR3 coding sequence is TGTGCCAGTGCAGACAGACCGCTTAGCAATCAGCCCCAGCATTTT.

The sample holds a few counts of this clonotype. The V and J genes are TRBV20-1 and TRBJ2-5; D is unresolved. The CDR3 has 11 residues. Germline V gene sequence: CDR1 DFQATT, CDR2 SNEGSKA (reference sequence). The germline V and J ends were trimmed by 7 bases and 3 bases, with 9 bases remaining between them. CDR3: CSGLGKETQYF. The CDR3 coding sequence is TGCAGTGGTCTGGGTAAAGAGACCCAGTACTTC.

This clonotype was seen at least ten times. The rearrangement uses TRBV13 and TRBJ2-7; TRBD1 aligns across 9 bases. V trimming: 6 bases; J trimming: 1 base; junction bases outside the gene matches: 10. Germline lookup yields CDR1 PRHDT and CDR2 FYEKMQ (reference sequence). CDR3 length: 16 amino acids. The CDR3 region has the DNA TGTGCCAGCAGTTTAACAGGGGGCCAGAGATCCTACGAGCAGTACTTC. Translation gives CASSLTGGQRSYEQYF. Supplemented by reference TRBV13 and TRBJ2-7, the full variable domain reads AAGVIQSPRHLIKEKRETATLKCYPIPRHDTVYWYQQGPGQDPQFLISFYEKMQSDKGSIPDRFSAQQFSDYHSELNMSSLELGDSALYFCASSLTGGQRSYEQYFGPGTRLTVT.

This chain links TRBV7-9 with TRBJ2-1; 9 bases are shared with TRBD1. With V trimmed by 5 bases and J by 6 bases, 8 bases remained unmatched. Germline CDR1 SEHNR, CDR2 FQNEAQ (reference sequence). The CDR3 has 15 amino acids. CDR3 nucleotides: TGTGCCAGCAGCCCCGGGACAGGGAAGGCCAATGAGCAGTTCTTC. Residues: CASSPGTGKANEQFF.

J is TRBJ2-6 and V is TRBV4-3; 9 bases map to TRBD1. V lost 0 bases to trimming and J lost 4 bases; unmatched junction nucleotides: 7. The CDR3 spans 18 residues. Germline-derived CDR1 and CDR2 are LGHNA and YSLEER. The CDR3 DNA follows: TGCGCCAGCAGCCAAGATGGGACAGGGATTTTCGGGGCCAACGTCCTGACTTTC. Translation: CASSQDGTGIFGANVLTF.

This sequence joins TRBV12-3 or TRBV12-4 and TRBJ2-1; 9 nucleotides agree with TRBD2. V lost 6 bases and J lost 2; bases outside the gene matches: 8. The CDR3 is 16 residues long. The CDR3 nucleotides read TGTGCCAGCAGCACCGAGACTAGCGGAGCCTACAATGAGCAGTTCTTC. Amino acid sequence: CASSTETSGAYNEQFF.

The chain is built from TRBV24-1 and TRBJ2-3; 8 bases are shared with TRBD1. CDR1 and CDR2 from the germline V gene are KGHDR and SFDVKD. With 4 bases clipped from V and 4 bases from J, the junction kept 9 bases outside the gene matches. The CDR3 totals 16 residues. The CDR3 region is CATSDWTGSSADTQYF. The CDR3 region has the DNA TGTGCCACCAGTGACTGGACAGGGTCCAGTGCAGATACGCAGTATTTT.

V usage is TRBV6-5 and J usage is TRBJ2-1; 7 bases fit TRBD2. The CDR3 is made up of 13 amino acids. J was trimmed by 6 bases and V by 5 bases; bases with no gene match: 4. The germline gives CDR1 MNHEY, CDR2 SVGAGI. CDR3 sequence reads: CASSHGGSNEQFF. CDR3 nucleotide sequence: TGTGCCAGCAGTCACGGGGGGAGCAATGAGCAGTTCTTC.

Regarding this clonotype: Possible read error: a much larger clone is one base away. This rearrangement joins TRBV7-2 to TRBJ2-5; a weak D match, TRBD1 (6 bases). CDR1 is SGHTA and CDR2 is FQGNSA in the germline V gene. The CDR3 contains 13 residues. The V and J ends lost 5 bases and 11 bases respectively, with 18 bases between them. The CDR3 loop reads CASSRRGAGEQYF. CDR3 sequence (DNA): TGTGCCAGCAGCCGCAGGGGCGCCGGGGAGCAGTACTTC.

The chain recombines TRBV6-5 with TRBJ2-7, with 8 bases aligning to TRBD2. In germline, CDR1 is MNHEY, CDR2 SVGAGI. The CDR3 totals 18 residues. V gave up 4 bases and J gave up 2 bases; unmatched junction bases: 16. CDR3 DNA sequence: TGTGCCAGCAGTTTCCGGGGGGGCGCGTCGGTTCTTACCTACGAGCAGTACTTC. Protein product: CASSFRGGASVLTYEQYF.

This clonotype has just a few counts. This chain connects TRBV25-1 to TRBJ1-1; a weak D match, TRBD1 (5 bases). The CDR3 is 15 residues long. CDR1 is MGHDK and CDR2 is SYGVNS in the germline V gene. V lost 4 bases and J 1 base, leaving 13 bases between the germline ends. In DNA form, the CDR3 reads TGTGCCAGCAGTGGGGGGTTGGGCAGGAACACTGAAGCTTTCTTT. Translated, it gives CASSGGLGRNTEAFF.

The J gene is TRBJ2-1, the V gene TRBV10-2, with 8 bases identical to TRBD2. V gave up 7 bases and J gave up 5 bases; unmatched junction bases: 10. The CDR3 runs 15 residues. Germline-derived CDR1 and CDR2 are WSHSY and SAAADI. In DNA form, the CDR3 reads TGCGCCAGCACCTTGACTAGCGAGTACCACAATGAGCAGTTCTTC. Its translation is CASTLTSEYHNEQFF.

V and J are TRBV4-1 and TRBJ2-5; the D is unclear. This CDR3 is built from 13 residues. Germline CDR1 is MGHRA and CDR2 is YSYEKL. V lost 1 base to trimming and J lost 2 bases, with 5 bases between them. The CDR3 reads CASSQAIQETQYF. The DNA for the CDR3 is TGCGCCAGCAGCCAAGCAATACAAGAGACCCAGTACTTC.

This clonotype was picked up a small number of times. J is TRBJ2-5 and V is TRBV20-1; D is possibly TRBD2 (7 bases). The CDR3 totals 15 residues. Trimming cost V 0 bases and J 4 bases, with 15 bases left between them. The germline V gene has CDR1 DFQATT and CDR2 SNEGSKA (reference sequence). The CDR3: CSARDPKGGGETQYF. CDR3 nucleotides: TGCAGTGCTAGAGATCCTAAGGGGGGGGGAGAGACCCAGTACTTC.

The chain joins TRBV15 to TRBJ2-7, with 9 bases lining up with TRBD1. Judging by the DNA end, TRBJ2-5 fits better; the J call may be wrong. The CDR3 covers 14 residues. Germline V gene lookup returns CDR1 LNHNV and CDR2 YYDKDF (reference sequence). The chain's CDR3 is CATTNRGRRETQYF. For the CDR3, the DNA is TGTGCCACCACTAACAGGGGGCGTCGGGAGACCCAGTACTTC.

Concerning this clonotype itself: A much larger clone is a single base away; this may be a read error. The CDR3 loop is CACSRGGTSGQETQYF. The CDR3 nucleotides are TGTGCCTGCAGCCGCGGGGGGACTAGCGGCCAAGAGACCCAGTACTTC. This chain uses TRBV11-1 with TRBJ2-4; 11 bases match TRBD2. The DNA end lines up better with TRBJ2-5; the J call may be wrong. CDR3 length: 16 amino acids. Germline V gene sequence: CDR1 SGHAT, CDR2 FQDESV (reference sequence).

This chain links TRBV7-2 with TRBJ2-5; D unresolved. Matching the DNA end better, TRBJ2-7 makes the J call doubtful. Germline CDR1 is SGHTA and CDR2 is FQGNSA. The CDR3 has 15 residues. The CDR3 DNA reads TGTGCCAGCAGCTTAAGGCTCCCCGGATCTTACGAGCAGTACTTC. This sequence encodes CASSLRLPGSYEQYF.

This clonotype was seen ten or more times. The V and J genes are TRBV9 and TRBJ2-5; D uncertain. There are 13 residues in the CDR3. V was shortened by 2 bases and J by 5 bases, with 10 bases between the two germline ends. Germline V CDR1 and CDR2: SGDLS, YYNGEE. The CDR3, as DNA: TGTGCCAGCAGCGTCGGCTCATGGGAGACCCAGTACTTC. Translation gives CASSVGSWETQYF.

This clonotype is a singleton in its sample. The chain joins TRBV7-2 to TRBJ2-1, with D possibly TRBD1 on 5 matching bases. The CDR3 consists of 16 residues. The germline V gene has CDR1 SGHTA and CDR2 FQGNSA. The V gene lost 4 bases and the J gene lost 7 bases, with 20 bases spanning the gap. CDR3 sequence (DNA): TGTGCCAGCAGCTCCACAGTACGCAGGGTTCAAAATGAGCAGTTCTTC. This translates into CASSSTVRRVQNEQFF. Full variable domain (rest looked up from reference TRBV7-2 and TRBJ2-1): GAGVSQSPSNKVTEKGKDVELRCDPISGHTALYWYRQSLGQGLEFLIYFQGNSAPDKSGLPSDRFSAERTGGSVSTLTIQRTQQEDSAVYLCASSSTVRRVQNEQFFGPGTRLTVL.

This clonotype was detected only once. The chain has TRBV7-3 and TRBJ2-5; no reliable D call. The germline gives CDR1 SGHTA, CDR2 FQGTGA. Between the trimmed V and J ends, which lost 3 bases and 11 bases, there was a span of 16 bases. This CDR3 has 13 amino acids. CDR3 protein: CASSFGRGEEQYF. CDR3 sequence (DNA): TGTGCCAGCAGCTTTGGAAGAGGAGAAGAGCAGTACTTC.

J is TRBJ2-5 and V is TRBV20-1; TRBD1 or TRBD2 may be the D gene (5 bases each). The tail of the sequence fits TRBJ2-7 better, so the J call may be wrong. Germline V CDR1 and CDR2: DFQATT, SNEGSKA (reference sequence). CDR3 length: 17 amino acids. CDR3 protein: CSARGVVEPSFSYEQYF. The CDR3 DNA is TGCAGTGCTAGGGGGGTTGTCGAGCCAAGCTTCTCCTACGAGCAGTACTTC.

The V call is TRBV15, the J call TRBJ2-3; the D gene is possibly TRBD1 (5 bases). V lost 0 bases, J lost 4 bases, and 11 bases lay in between. The CDR3 loop spans 15 amino acids. Germline CDR1 LNHNV, CDR2 YYDKDF (reference sequence). CDR3 in DNA: TGTGCCACCAGCAGAGATCAGGGTACACCAGATACGCAGTATTTT. Its protein is CATSRDQGTPDTQYF.